The present T cell receptor beta chain was sequenced within a study of cytomegalovirus exposure and HLA in healthy donors. Findings and limits, study-wide: A list of more than 150 TCR beta chains associated with cytomegalovirus was given.

The ends were cut back, 6 bases at V and 3 bases at J, with 20 bases in the middle. Looked up from germline, CDR1 is SGHDN and CDR2 is FVKESK. CDR3 size: 16 residues. With regard to this clone: The antigen remains undetermined.

At the time of sampling, donors were nominally healthy, though unrecorded immune exposures were likely. Amplification used 60 Vbeta primers and 13 Jbeta primers. Libraries were prepared by immunoSEQ multiplex PCR; TCRdb keeps only in-frame clonotypes and omits some of them. The sample carries roughly 160,000 clones, about 85% recorded once. The source is a man aged 25-45 years in good health and CMV-seropositive. Sequencing input: PBMCs. The gene calls are TRBV14 and TRBJ2-5, with D tentatively TRBD1 (5 bases). This CDR3 is CASSHTTGLGEETQYF. Written as DNA, the CDR3 is TGTGCCAGCAGTCACACTACAGGATTAGGTGAAGAGACCCAGTACTTC.